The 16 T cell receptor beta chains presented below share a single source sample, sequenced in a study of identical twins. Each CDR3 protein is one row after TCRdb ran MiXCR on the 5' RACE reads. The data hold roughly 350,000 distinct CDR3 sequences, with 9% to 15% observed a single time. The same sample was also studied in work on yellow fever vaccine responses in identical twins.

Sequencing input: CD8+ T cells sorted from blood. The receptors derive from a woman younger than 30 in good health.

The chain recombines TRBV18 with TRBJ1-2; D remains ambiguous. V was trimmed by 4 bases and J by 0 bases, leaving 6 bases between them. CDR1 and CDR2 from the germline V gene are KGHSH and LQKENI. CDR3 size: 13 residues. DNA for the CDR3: TGTGCCAGCTCACAGCAACCTAACTATGGCTACACCTTC. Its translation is CASSQQPNYGYTF. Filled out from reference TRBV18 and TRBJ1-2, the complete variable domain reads NAGVMQNPRHLVRRRGQEARLRCSPMKGHSHVYWYRQLPEEGLKFMVYLQKENIIDESGMPKERFSAEFPKEGPSILRIQQVVRGDSAAYFCASSQQPNYGYTFGSGTRLTVV.

The CDR3 loop is CASSLGGRADTQYF. CDR3 in DNA: TGTGCCAGCAGCTTAGGGGGGAGAGCAGATACGCAGTATTTT. The chain recombines TRBV7-2 with TRBJ2-3; the D gene could be TRBD1 or TRBD2 (5 bases each). The CDR3 is 14 amino acids. From germline, CDR1 is SGHTA and CDR2 FQGNSA. Trimming removed 1 base at V and 4 bases at J, with 9 bases between.

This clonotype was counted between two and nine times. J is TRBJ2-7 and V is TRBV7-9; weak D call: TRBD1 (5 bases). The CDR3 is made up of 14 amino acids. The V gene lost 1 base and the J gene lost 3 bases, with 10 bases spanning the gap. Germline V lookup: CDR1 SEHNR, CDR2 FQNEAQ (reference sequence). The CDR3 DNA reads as TGTGCCAGCAGCTTAGTGGGCAGGGACTACGAGCAGTACGTC. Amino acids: CASSLVGRDYEQYV.

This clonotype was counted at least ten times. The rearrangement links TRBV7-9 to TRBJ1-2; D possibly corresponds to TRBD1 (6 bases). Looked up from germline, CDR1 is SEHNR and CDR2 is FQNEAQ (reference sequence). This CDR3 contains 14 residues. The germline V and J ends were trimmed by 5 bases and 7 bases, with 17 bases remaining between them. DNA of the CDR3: TGTGCCAGCAGCCCCCCACAGGGTGTGAGTGGCTACACCTTC. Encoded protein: CASSPPQGVSGYTF. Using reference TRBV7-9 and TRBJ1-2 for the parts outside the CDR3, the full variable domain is DTGVSQNPRHKITKRGQNVTFRCDPISEHNRLYWYRQTLGQGPEFLTYFQNEAQLEKSRLLSDRFSAERPKGSFSTLEIQRTEQGDSAMYLCASSPPQGVSGYTFGSGTRLTVV.

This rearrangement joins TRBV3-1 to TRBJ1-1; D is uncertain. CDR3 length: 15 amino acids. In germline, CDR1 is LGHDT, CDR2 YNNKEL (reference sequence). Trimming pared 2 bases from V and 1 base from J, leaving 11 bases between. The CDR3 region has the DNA TGTGCCAGCAGCCAATTGGACCTTTCGAACACTGAAGCTTTCTTT. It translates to CASSQLDLSNTEAFF.

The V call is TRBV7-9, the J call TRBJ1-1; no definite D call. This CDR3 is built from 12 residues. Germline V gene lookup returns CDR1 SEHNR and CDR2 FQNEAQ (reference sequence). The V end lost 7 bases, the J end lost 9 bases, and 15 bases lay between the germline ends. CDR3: CASTQYGEKAFF. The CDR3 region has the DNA TGTGCCAGCACCCAATATGGGGAAAAAGCTTTCTTT.

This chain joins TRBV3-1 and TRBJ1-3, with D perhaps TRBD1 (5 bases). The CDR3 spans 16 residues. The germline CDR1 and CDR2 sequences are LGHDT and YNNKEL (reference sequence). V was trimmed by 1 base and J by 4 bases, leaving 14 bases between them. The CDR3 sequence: CASSQVPLGTGNTIYF. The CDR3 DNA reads TGTGCCAGCAGCCAAGTCCCCCTCGGGACGGGAAACACCATATATTTT.

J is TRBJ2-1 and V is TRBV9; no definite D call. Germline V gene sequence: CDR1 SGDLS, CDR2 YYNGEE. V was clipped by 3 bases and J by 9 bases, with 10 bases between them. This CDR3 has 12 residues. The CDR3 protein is CASSASYGEQFF. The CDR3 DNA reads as TGTGCCAGCAGCGCATCGTACGGTGAGCAGTTCTTC.

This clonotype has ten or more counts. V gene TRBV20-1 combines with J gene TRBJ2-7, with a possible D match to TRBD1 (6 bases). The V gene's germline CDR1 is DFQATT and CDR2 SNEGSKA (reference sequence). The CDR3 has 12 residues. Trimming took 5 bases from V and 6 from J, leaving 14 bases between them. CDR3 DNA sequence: TGCAGTGCTCGGGACCTCAGGGGCGAGCAGTACTTC. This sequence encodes CSARDLRGEQYF.

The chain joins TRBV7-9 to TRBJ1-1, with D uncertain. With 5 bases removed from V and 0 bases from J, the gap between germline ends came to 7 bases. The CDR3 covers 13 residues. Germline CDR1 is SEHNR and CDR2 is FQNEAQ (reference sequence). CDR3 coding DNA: TGTGCCAGCAGCATCCGGATGAACACTGAAGCTTTCTTT. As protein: CASSIRMNTEAFF. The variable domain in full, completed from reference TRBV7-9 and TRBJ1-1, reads DTGVSQNPRHKITKRGQNVTFRCDPISEHNRLYWYRQTLGQGPEFLTYFQNEAQLEKSRLLSDRFSAERPKGSFSTLEIQRTEQGDSAMYLCASSIRMNTEAFFGQGTRLTVV.

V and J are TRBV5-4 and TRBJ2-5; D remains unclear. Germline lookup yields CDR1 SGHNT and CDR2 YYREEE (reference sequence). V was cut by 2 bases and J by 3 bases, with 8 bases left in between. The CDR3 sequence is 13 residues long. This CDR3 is CASSLHGEETQYF. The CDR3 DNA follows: TGTGCCAGCAGCTTACACGGAGAAGAGACCCAGTACTTC.

This CDR3 reads CASSSGHIIAKNIQYF. The CDR3 DNA reads TGTGCCAGCAGCTCCGGACATATTATAGCCAAAAACATTCAGTACTTC. This chain connects TRBV6-2 or TRBV6-3 to TRBJ2-4, with D maybe TRBD1 (5 bases). V was pared by 6 bases and J by 0 bases, with 15 bases between. CDR1 and CDR2 (germline): MNHEY, SVGEGT. CDR3 length equals 16 residues.

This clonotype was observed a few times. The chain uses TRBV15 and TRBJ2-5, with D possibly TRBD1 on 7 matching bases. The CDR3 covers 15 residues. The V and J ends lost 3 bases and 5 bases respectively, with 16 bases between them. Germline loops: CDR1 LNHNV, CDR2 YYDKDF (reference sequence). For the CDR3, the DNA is TGTGCCACCAGCAGCCGAGACAGGGCGGGGGAGACCCAGTACTTC. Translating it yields CATSSRDRAGETQYF.

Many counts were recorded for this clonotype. CDR3: CASRPRSTYEQYF. DNA for the CDR3: TGTGCCAGCAGGCCCAGAAGTACCTACGAGCAGTACTTC. The chain carries TRBV12-3 or TRBV12-4 and TRBJ2-7; unclear D gene. The germline V and J ends were trimmed by 6 bases and 2 bases, with 11 bases remaining between them. The CDR3 length is 13 residues.

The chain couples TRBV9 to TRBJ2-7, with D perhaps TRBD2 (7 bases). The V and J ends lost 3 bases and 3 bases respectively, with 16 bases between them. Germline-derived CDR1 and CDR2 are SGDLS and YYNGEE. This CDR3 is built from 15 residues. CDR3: CASSEGGEGLYEQYF. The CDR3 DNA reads TGTGCCAGCAGCGAGGGGGGGGAGGGCCTCTACGAGCAGTACTTC.

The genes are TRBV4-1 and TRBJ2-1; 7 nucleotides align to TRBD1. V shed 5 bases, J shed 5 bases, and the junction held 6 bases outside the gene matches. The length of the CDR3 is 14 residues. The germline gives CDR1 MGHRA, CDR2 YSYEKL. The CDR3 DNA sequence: TGCGCCAGCAGCTCAACAGGGGCTCACAATGAGCAGTTCTTC. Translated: CASSSTGAHNEQFF.